This T cell receptor (beta chain) comes out of a study of cytomegalovirus exposure and HLA in healthy donors. Study results and caveats: A later analysis, which compared TCR beta chains of equal frequency, found the HLA-associated ones more clonally expanded.

CDR1 is MNHEY and CDR2 is SMNVEV in the germline V gene (reference sequence). This CDR3 has 15 amino acids. J gave up 1 base and V 3 bases, and 0 bases lay outside the gene matches. Vbeta (60) and Jbeta (13) primers were used in the PCR. The repertoire was sequenced with immunoSEQ multiplex PCR; TCRdb's copy has only in-frame clones and lacks some. The sample records 55,000 to 65,000 clones, roughly 77% being singletons. In the case of this clone: Its antigen is as yet unknown.

This clonotype was sampled from a woman between 35 and 50 years old in good health and CMV-seropositive. The rearrangement uses TRBV27 and TRBJ2-3; TRBD2 matches 11 bases. The sequenced sample was PBMCs. The CDR3 sequence is CASSLTSGGTDTQYF. The CDR3 DNA reads as TGTGCCAGCAGTTTGACTAGCGGGGGCACAGATACGCAGTATTTT.